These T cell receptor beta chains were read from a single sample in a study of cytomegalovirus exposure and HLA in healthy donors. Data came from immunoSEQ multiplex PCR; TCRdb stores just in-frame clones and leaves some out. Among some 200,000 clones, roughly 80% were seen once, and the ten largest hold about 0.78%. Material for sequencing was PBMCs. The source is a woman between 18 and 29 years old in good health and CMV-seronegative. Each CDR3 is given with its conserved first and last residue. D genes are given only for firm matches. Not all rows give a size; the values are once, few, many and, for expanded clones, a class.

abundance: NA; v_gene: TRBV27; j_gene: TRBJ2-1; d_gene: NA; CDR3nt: TGTGCCAGCAGTTTAAGGCTAGCAGCCAGCAATGAGCAGTTCTTC; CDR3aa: CASSLRLAASNEQFF
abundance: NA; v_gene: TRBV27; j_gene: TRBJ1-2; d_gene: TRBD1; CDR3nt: TGTGCCAGCAGCCGAGGACAGGGGGCGCCTAACTATGGCTACACCTTC; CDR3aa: CASSRGQGAPNYGYTF
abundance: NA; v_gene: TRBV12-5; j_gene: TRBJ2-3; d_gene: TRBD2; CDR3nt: TGTGCTAGTGGTTTTTGGGGGGGTACAGATACGCAGTATTTT; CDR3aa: CASGFWGGTDTQYF
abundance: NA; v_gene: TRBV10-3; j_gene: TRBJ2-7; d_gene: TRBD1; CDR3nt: TGTGCCATCAGGGGGGACAGGGGTCGGGAGCAGTACTTC; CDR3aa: CAIRGDRGREQYF
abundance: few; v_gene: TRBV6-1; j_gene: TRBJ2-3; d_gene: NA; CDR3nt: TGTGCCAGCAGTGAAGTAGGGGGGGACACAGATACGCAGTATTTT; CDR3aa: CASSEVGGDTDTQYF
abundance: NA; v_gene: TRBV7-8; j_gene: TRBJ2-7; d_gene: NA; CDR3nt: TGTGCCAGCAGCTTCAGTGGCCAACTAGACGAGCAGTACTTC; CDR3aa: CASSFSGQLDEQYF
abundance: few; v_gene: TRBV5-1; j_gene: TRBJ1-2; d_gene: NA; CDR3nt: TGCGCCAGCAGCTTGGTGGCGGGGGCAGGAACGGGCTACACCTTC; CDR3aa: CASSLVAGAGTGYTF
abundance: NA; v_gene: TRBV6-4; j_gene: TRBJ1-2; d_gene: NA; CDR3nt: TGTGCCAGCAGTCGGGACACAGGGAACTATGGCTACACCTTC; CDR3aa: CASSRDTGNYGYTF
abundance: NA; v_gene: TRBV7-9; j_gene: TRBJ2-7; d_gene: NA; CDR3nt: TGTGCCAGCAGCTTCTCATCAGGTAACGAGCAGTACTTC; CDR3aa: CASSFSSGNEQYF
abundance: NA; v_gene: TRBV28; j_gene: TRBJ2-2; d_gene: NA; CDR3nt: TGTGCCAGCAGTCAGAGCCACCAGGGAGGGGAGCTGTTTTTT; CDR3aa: CASSQSHQGGELFF
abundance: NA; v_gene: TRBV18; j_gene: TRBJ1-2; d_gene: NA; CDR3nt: TGTGCCAGCTCCCCCCCTGTATCAGATAACTATGGCTACACCTTC; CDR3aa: CASSPPVSDNYGYTF
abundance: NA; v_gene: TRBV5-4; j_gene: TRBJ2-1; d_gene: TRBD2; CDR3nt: TGTGCCAGCAGCCATCCCGGGACTAGTAGCAATGAGCAGTTCTTC; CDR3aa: CASSHPGTSSNEQFF
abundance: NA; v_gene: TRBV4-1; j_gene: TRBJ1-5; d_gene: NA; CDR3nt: TGCGCCAGCAGCCAAGAAAGGGACACCTATAGCAATCAGCCCCAGCATTTT; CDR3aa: CASSQERDTYSNQPQHF
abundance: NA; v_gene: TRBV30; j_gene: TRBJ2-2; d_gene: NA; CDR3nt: TGTGCCTGGAAGCAGGGGTCAATCGCCGGGGAGCTGTTTTTT; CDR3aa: CAWKQGSIAGELFF
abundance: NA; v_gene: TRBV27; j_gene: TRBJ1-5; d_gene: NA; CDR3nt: TGTGCCAGCAGTTCCCCTTCTAGCAATCAGCCCCAGCATTTT; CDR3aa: CASSSPSSNQPQHF
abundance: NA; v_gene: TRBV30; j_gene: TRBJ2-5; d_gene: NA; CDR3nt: TGTGCCTGGAGTGTAGTGGAGGCGTGGGAGCAGTACTTC; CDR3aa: CAWSVVEAWEQYF
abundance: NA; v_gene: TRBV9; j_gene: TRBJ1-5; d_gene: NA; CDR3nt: TGTGCCAGCAGCCGGGACAATAGCAATCAGCCCCAGCATTTT; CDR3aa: CASSRDNSNQPQHF
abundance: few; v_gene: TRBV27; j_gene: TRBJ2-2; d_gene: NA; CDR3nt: TGTGCCAGCAGTCCGTCTAGCGCCACCGGGGAGCTGTTTTTT; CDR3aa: CASSPSSATGELFF
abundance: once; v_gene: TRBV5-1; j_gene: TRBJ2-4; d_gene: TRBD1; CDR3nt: TGCGCCAGCAGCAACCCACAGGGGACCAACATTCAGTACTTC; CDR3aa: CASSNPQGTNIQYF
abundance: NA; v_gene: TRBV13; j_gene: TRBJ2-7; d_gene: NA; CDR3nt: TGTGCCAGCAGCCGGGACACACCAACCTACGAGCAGTACTTC; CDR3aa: CASSRDTPTYEQYF
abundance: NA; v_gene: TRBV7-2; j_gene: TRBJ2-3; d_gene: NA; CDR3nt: TGTGCCAGCAGCTTAGGTGGGAGTGGGACAGATACGCAGTATTTT; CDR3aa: CASSLGGSGTDTQYF
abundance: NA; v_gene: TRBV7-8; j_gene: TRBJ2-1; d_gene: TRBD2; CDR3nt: TGTGCCAGCAGCTTAGGTCTAGCGGGGGGTAACAATGAGCAGTTCTTC; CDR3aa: CASSLGLAGGNNEQFF
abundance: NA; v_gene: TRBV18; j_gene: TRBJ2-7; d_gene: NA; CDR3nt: TGTGCCAGCTCAGGATCAGGGTCCGAGCAGTACTTC; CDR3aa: CASSGSGSEQYF
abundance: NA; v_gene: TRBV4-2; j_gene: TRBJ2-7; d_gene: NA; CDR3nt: TGTGCCAGCAGCCAATCACTATCCTACGAGCAGTACTTC; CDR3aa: CASSQSLSYEQYF
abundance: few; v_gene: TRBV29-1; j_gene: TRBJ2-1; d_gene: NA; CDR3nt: TGCAGCGTTCCCGGACTCGTTGAGCAGTTCTTC; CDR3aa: CSVPGLVEQFF
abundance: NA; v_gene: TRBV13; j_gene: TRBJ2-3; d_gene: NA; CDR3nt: TGTGCCAGCAGCCCATTCGGGATGGGTTTCTATAGCGGAAGCACAGATACGCAGTATTTT; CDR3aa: CASSPFGMGFYSGSTDTQYF
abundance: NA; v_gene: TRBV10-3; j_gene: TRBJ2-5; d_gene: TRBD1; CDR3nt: TGTGCCATCAGGGATCCGACAGGGCATGGAGAGACCCAGTACTTC; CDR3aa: CAIRDPTGHGETQYF
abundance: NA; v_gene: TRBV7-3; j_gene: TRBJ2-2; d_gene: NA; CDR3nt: TGTGCCAGCAGCTTAAACAGGCCACCCGGGGAGCTGTTTTTT; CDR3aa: CASSLNRPPGELFF
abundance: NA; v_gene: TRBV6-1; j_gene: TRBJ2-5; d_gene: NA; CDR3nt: TGTGCCAGCAGTTGGTCCGGGGTGGAAGAGACCCAGTACTTC; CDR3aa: CASSWSGVEETQYF
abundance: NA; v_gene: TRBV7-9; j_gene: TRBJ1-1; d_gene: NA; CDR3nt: TGTGCCAGCAGCCCGCCGGGAACTGAAGCTTTCTTT; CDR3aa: CASSPPGTEAFF
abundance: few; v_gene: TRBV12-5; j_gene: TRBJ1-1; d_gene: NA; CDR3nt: TGTGCTAGTGGTTTTGTAGGGGGACAGAACACTGAAGCTTTCTTT; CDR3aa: CASGFVGGQNTEAFF
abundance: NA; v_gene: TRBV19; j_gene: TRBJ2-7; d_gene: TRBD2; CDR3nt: TGTGCCAGTAGTAGTAGCGGGAACGAGCAGTACTTC; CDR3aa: CASSSSGNEQYF
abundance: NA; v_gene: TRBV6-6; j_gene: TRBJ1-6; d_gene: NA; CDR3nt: TGTGCCAGCAGTTACTCGGGCGGGAGTTCACCCCTCCACTTT; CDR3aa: CASSYSGGSSPLHF